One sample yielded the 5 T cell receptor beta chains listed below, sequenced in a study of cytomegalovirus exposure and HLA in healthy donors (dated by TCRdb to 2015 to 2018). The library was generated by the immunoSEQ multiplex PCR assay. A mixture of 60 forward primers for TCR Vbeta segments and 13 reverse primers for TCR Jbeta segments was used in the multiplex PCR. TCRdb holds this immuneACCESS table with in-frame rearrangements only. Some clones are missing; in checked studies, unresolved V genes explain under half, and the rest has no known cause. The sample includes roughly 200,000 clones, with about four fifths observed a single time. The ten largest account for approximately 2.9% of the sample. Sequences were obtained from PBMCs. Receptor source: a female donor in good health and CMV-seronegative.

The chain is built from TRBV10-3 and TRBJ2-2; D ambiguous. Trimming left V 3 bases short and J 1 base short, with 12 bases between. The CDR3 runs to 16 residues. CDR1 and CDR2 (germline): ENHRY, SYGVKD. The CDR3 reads CAISESWALNTGELFF. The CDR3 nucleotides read TGTGCCATCAGTGAATCCTGGGCCTTGAACACCGGGGAGCTGTTTTTT.

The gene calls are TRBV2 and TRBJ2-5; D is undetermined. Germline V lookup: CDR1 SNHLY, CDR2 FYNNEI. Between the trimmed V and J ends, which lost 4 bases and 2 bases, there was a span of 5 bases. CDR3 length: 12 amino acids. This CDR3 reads CASSALQETQYF. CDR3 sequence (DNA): TGTGCCAGCAGTGCTCTACAAGAGACCCAGTACTTC.

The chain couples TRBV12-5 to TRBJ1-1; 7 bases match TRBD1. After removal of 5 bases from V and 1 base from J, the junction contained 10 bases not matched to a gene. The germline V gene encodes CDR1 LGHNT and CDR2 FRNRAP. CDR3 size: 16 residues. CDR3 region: CASGPRPGQRNTEAFF. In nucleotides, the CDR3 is TGTGCTAGTGGTCCACGCCCGGGACAGCGGAACACTGAAGCTTTCTTT.

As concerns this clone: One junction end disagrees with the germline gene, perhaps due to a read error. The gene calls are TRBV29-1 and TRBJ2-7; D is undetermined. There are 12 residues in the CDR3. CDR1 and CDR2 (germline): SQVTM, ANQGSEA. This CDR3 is CSVEDGFYEQYF. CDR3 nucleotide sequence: TGCAGCGTAGAAGACGGGTTCTACGAGCAGTACTTC.

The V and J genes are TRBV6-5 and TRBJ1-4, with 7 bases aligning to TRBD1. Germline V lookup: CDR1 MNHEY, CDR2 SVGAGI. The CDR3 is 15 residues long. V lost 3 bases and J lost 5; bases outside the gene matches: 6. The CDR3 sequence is CASSYSGQKNEKLFF. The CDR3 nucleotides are TGTGCCAGCAGTTATTCGGGACAGAAGAATGAAAAACTGTTTTTT.